The rows below give T cell receptor beta chains drawn from one sample of a study of blood T cell repertoires in COVID-19. Some clones are missing from TCRdb's copy, which holds only in-frame ones; the method was immunoSEQ multiplex PCR. Counted here are approximately 280,000 clones, about 83% occurring once; the ten biggest clones make up 6% to 7%. Material for sequencing was PBMCs or T cells enriched from blood (not recorded which). The receptors originated from a woman in her thirties or forties who had recovered from COVID-19. The CDR3 runs from the conserved cysteine through the conserved F or W. The D gene is left open where the match is weak. Clone size appears in some rows only: once, few, many, or a class for an expanded clone.

D gene	clone size	V gene	J gene	CDR3 DNA	CDR3 protein
-	-	TRBV29-1	TRBJ2-5	TGCAGCGTTCCCACAGGGAAACAAGAGACCCAGTACTTC	CSVPTGKQETQYF
TRBD2	-	TRBV28	TRBJ2-7	TGTGCCAGCAGCCGGGGACTAGCAACCGAGCAGTACTTC	CASSRGLATEQYF
TRBD2	-	TRBV18	TRBJ2-2	TGTGCCAGCTCACGACTAGCCCCGGGCAATTCGAACACCGGGGAGCTGTTTTTT	CASSRLAPGNSNTGELFF
-	-	TRBV5-1	TRBJ1-5	TGCGCCAGCAGGAGGGATAGCAATCAGCCCCAGCATTTT	CASRRDSNQPQHF
TRBD1	-	TRBV27	TRBJ2-5	TGTGCCAGCAGTTCCCTGACAGGGACGTGGGAGACCCAGTACTTC	CASSSLTGTWETQYF
-	few	TRBV11-2	TRBJ2-3	TGTGCCAGCAGCGGGCCTAGCGCAGATACGCAGTATTTT	CASSGPSADTQYF
-	-	TRBV28	TRBJ1-2	TGTGCCAGCACAGGGACTAACTATGGCTACACCTTC	CASTGTNYGYTF
TRBD2	-	TRBV10-3	TRBJ2-1	TGTGCCATCAAGTTGGGACTAGCGGGCGATGAGCAGTTCTTC	CAIKLGLAGDEQFF
-	-	TRBV24-1	TRBJ2-3	TGTGCCACGGGGACTAGCACAGATACGCAGTATTTT	CATGTSTDTQYF
-	-	TRBV5-1	TRBJ2-5	TGCGCCAGCAGCTTCCAGGGTGGCGGGGAAGAGACCCAGTACTTC	CASSFQGGGEETQYF
-	once	TRBV7-2	TRBJ1-3	TGTGCCAGCAGCTTGAGCCCCGCCCGCAGGGATGGAAACACCATATATTTT	CASSLSPARRDGNTIYF
-	few	TRBV5-4	TRBJ1-3	TGTGCCAGCAGCATTGACCGGAGCTCTGGAAACACCATATATTTT	CASSIDRSSGNTIYF
TRBD2	-	TRBV7-2	TRBJ2-3	TGTGCCAGCAGCCCGAGCGGGAGGAGCACAGATACGCAGTATTTT	CASSPSGRSTDTQYF
TRBD2	-	TRBV19	TRBJ2-1	TGTGCCAGTAAGGGGACTAGCGGGAGTTTCTACAATGAGCAGTTCTTC	CASKGTSGSFYNEQFF
-	-	TRBV7-9	TRBJ2-3	TGTGCCAGCAGCCAGAATTACGGTAGGGAGGACCGCACAGATACGCAGTATTTT	CASSQNYGREDRTDTQYF
-	-	TRBV27	TRBJ1-5	TGTGCCACTTCCGCTTACGGTACCTTCAATAGCAATCAGCCCCAGCATTTT	CATSAYGTFNSNQPQHF
TRBD1	once	TRBV9	TRBJ2-7	TGTGCCAGCAGCACGGACAGGGGAACTCAGTACTTC	CASSTDRGTQYF
TRBD1	-	TRBV6-5	TRBJ2-1	TGTGCCAGCAGTAACCAGGGGGCATTGGGCAATGAGCAGTTCTTC	CASSNQGALGNEQFF
-	-	TRBV18	TRBJ1-3	TGTGCCAGCTCACCACGAGAACTCGGAAACACCATATATTTT	CASSPRELGNTIYF
-	-	TRBV28	TRBJ2-3	TGTGCCAGCTCGTATGGGGGGGCAAGCACAGATACGCAGTATTTT	CASSYGGASTDTQYF
-	once	TRBV5-5	TRBJ2-5	TGTGCCAGCAGCCCCTCCCAAGAGACCCAGTACTTC	CASSPSQETQYF
TRBD2	-	TRBV7-2	TRBJ2-1	TGTGCCAGCAGCCTAACGACTAGCGGGAGCCTTGAGCAGTTCTTC	CASSLTTSGSLEQFF
TRBD2	-	TRBV5-8	TRBJ2-2	TGTGCCAGCAGCTGGGGGGACTACTCGAACACCGGGGAGCTGTTTTTT	CASSWGDYSNTGELFF
-	-	TRBV5-8	TRBJ1-3	TGTGCCAGCAGCCTCGACAGTGTCTCTGGAAACACCATATATTTT	CASSLDSVSGNTIYF
TRBD2	-	TRBV6-5	TRBJ2-3	TGTGCCAGCAGCCACGGGAGCGGGGGGCAGTATTTT	CASSHGSGGQYF
TRBD1	few	TRBV2	TRBJ1-1	TGTGCCAGCAGGAAAGGACAGGGAGGGTCGAACACTGAAGCTTTCTTT	CASRKGQGGSNTEAFF
TRBD1	many	TRBV30	TRBJ2-3	TGTGCCTGGAGTCAGACAGGGAAGGGGTCAGATACGCAGTATTTT	CAWSQTGKGSDTQYF